This T cell receptor beta chain was captured by sequencing in a study of human T cells and chemical hapten exposure listed by TCRdb under 2021. Concerning the study at large: For sensitization, 2% DPC in acetone was applied to a 2 cm by 2 cm area of upper inner arm skin. Weekly therapeutic DPC doses were additionally applied to the scalp of patients throughout the approximately 24-week study period. Patch testing on the upper back used Finn chambers containing 0.01% DPC, with scoring done after 6 days according to International Contact Dermatitis Research Group standards. Alopecia areata with under or over 50% scalp involvement, alopecia totalis and alopecia universalis were represented in the patient cohort, which was mostly female. Libraries were pooled for sequencing, and per-sample TCR yields varied mainly because of small differences in library volumes within the pool. The study tracked peripheral blood TCR repertoire changes in vivo during primary and secondary sensitization to the hapten diphenylcyclopropenone (DPC) in alopecia patients. Patient blood was sampled pre-sensitization (week 0) and at 2, 6 and about 24 weeks after DPC sensitization. Blood for TCR sequencing was provided by twenty-nine alopecia patients at one to four time points (pre-sensitization, 2, 6 and 24 weeks). The research as a whole found: DPC sensitization did not change how many TCRs were above 1 in 1000 frequency, and no evidence was found of alterations in global repertoire structure. Expanded TCRs formed significantly more large CDR3 similarity clusters than pre-sensitization or healthy control sets, consistent with antigen-driven responses. After repeated subsampling, changes were observed in the strength of the expansion versus patch-test correlation and in the threshold at which the correlation became significant. Because every patient had alopecia, a presumed autoimmune disease, the patients' immune response might differ from that of healthy individuals. Patch test score correlated positively with the number of PT1 expanded TCRs, reaching significance at thresholds 8, 16 and 32 but not at 4.

The germline V gene (reference sequence) specifies DFQATT as CDR1 and SNEGSKA as CDR2. Trimming takes 4 bases off V and 2 bases off J; junction bases not matched to a gene: 3. Measured from the cysteine to the phenylalanine, the CDR3 is 14 residues long. The kept DNA is CDR3 alone, 42 bases in frame from the first base. To prepare the library, RACE was applied. TCRdb names NextSeq 500 as the instrument used. During library preparation, unique molecular identifiers were attached to individual cDNA molecules so that TCRs could be counted quantitatively and reproducibly. Both TCR alpha and TCR beta chains were sequenced from each blood RNA sample. The study's processing was this. Samples had a median of around 92,000 TCRs, with a range from about 23,224 to 700,000. V, J and CDR3 annotation of the TCR reads was carried out using the Decombinator software suite. To make PS versus PT1 abundance plots, every sample was subsampled to the same number of TCRs (28,000). Expanded TCRs were defined as absent before sensitization and observed at least eight times at the 2-week time point. TCRdb took the public reads, trimmed them with fastp at Q25, ran MiXCR for clone calling and kept in-frame beta chains. Under each unique CDR3 protein, matching rows form one entry showing the most common genes and DNA. The V and J calls shown here were made by TCRdb, not taken from the authors' results. The sample table contains roughly 380,000 distinct CDR3 sequences; only one count was recorded for about 6% of them. The ten largest make up about 6% of the sample.

Explained via the paper, the time point label denotes: patch test 2, 6 weeks after DPC sensitization. The treatment or condition label, as the study defines it: therapeutic diphenylcyclopropenone sensitization with weekly scalp DPC. Blood at each patch-test visit was drawn before the patch test was applied. Eligible patients were aged 18 to 70, diagnosed with alopecia, deemed suitable for DPC therapy, and excluded if pregnant. Unfractionated whole blood was collected in Tempus Blood RNA tubes, and total RNA was extracted from that blood. This clonotype appeared many times. The antigen it binds to is not known. No much larger clone exists at a distance of one base, and base qualities are not known.

Specimen: whole blood, collected in connection with sensitization to the hapten diphenylcyclopropenone (DPC). The TCR was taken from a woman between 18 and 30 years old with alopecia areata. Some clones in this sample may be carry-over from other donors' samples. The rearranged chain carries TRBV20-1 and TRBJ1-5; TRBD1 matches 9 bases in the middle. The bases are TGCAGTGCTATACAGGGGGCAGGCAATCAGCCCCAGCATTTT. The resulting protein is CSAIQGAGNQPQHF.